One and the same sample provided the 8 T cell receptor beta chains below, sequenced in a study of identical twins. Using its own MiXCR run on the 5' RACE reads, TCRdb lists one record per CDR3 protein. The repertoire holds 200,000 to 300,000 distinct CDR3 sequences, with approximately 6.8% as singletons. This sample also appeared in a second study, on yellow fever vaccine responses in identical twins.

The sample comprised CD8+ T cells sorted from blood. The receptor source for this set is a woman aged 18-30 years in good health.

The table lists this clonotype with a few counts. The chain has TRBV28 and TRBJ1-4; the D gene is possibly TRBD1 (6 bases). The CDR3 length is 16 residues. Germline CDR1 and CDR2: MDHEN and SYDVKM. V was shortened by 4 bases and J by 7 bases, with 19 bases between the two germline ends. The CDR3 sequence: CASSYLGDTGREKLFF. CDR3 in DNA: TGTGCCAGCAGTTATTTAGGGGACACGGGCCGTGAAAAACTGTTTTTT.

This clonotype was detected a few times. Compared with germline, one end of the junction differs, possibly owing to a read error. The V and J genes are TRBV12-3 or TRBV12-4 and TRBJ2-7, with 12 bases lining up with TRBD1. The CDR3 totals 16 residues. DNA of the CDR3: TGTGCCAGCAGTTTAGTCGGGACAGGGGGCTCCCACGAGCAGTACTTC. It yields the protein CASSLVGTGGSHEQYF.

This clonotype was recorded many times. V usage is TRBV5-5 and J usage is TRBJ2-2; no definite D call. Trimming cost V 0 bases and J 3 bases, with 9 bases left between them. The CDR3 is 15 residues long. From germline, CDR1 is SGHKS and CDR2 YYEKEE (reference sequence). The CDR3 region is CASSLGETHTGELFF. CDR3 in DNA: TGTGCCAGCAGCTTGGGGGAAACCCACACCGGGGAGCTGTTTTTT.

This clonotype occurred many times. This chain uses TRBV7-2 with TRBJ2-5, with unresolved D. This CDR3 is 14 amino acids long. With 4 bases removed from V and 2 bases from J, the gap between germline ends came to 11 bases. Germline V gene data show CDR1 as SGHTA and CDR2 as FQGNSA. CDR3 region: CASSSEPTQETQYF. CDR3 bases: TGTGCCAGCAGCTCGGAACCCACACAAGAGACCCAGTACTTC.

This clonotype turned up a few times. The rearrangement uses TRBV28 and TRBJ2-1, with TRBD2 identical over 7 bases. The CDR3 totals 15 residues. Germline V gene lookup returns CDR1 MDHEN and CDR2 SYDVKM. The trim removed 6 bases at V and 8 bases at J, leaving 13 bases unmatched. CDR3 nucleotides: TGTGCCAGCAGGTTCGGGCTAGCGGAAAGGGATGAGCAGTTCTTC. Protein sequence: CASRFGLAERDEQFF. Full variable domain (remainder filled in from reference TRBV28 and TRBJ2-1): DVKVTQSSRYLVKRTGEKVFLECVQDMDHENMFWYRQDPGLGLRLIYFSYDVKMKEKGDIPEGYSVSREKKERFSLILESASTNQTSMYLCASRFGLAERDEQFFGPGTRLTVL.

This clonotype was observed a handful of times. V gene TRBV4-2 combines with J gene TRBJ2-3, with 13 nucleotides matching TRBD2. The CDR3 consists of 17 residues. Germline loops: CDR1 LGHNA, CDR2 YNFKEQ. With 0 bases clipped from V and 6 bases from J, the junction kept 6 bases outside the gene matches. The chain's CDR3 is CASSQETSGGAADTQYF. In nucleotides, the CDR3 is TGTGCCAGCAGCCAAGAAACTAGCGGGGGGGCCGCGGATACGCAGTATTTT.

This clonotype has a handful of counts. The chain recombines TRBV4-1 with TRBJ2-2, with TRBD2 matching over 10 bases. The junction had 4 bases not matched to a gene; V was cut back by 1 base and J by 5 bases. The CDR3 length is 16 residues. Germline loops: CDR1 MGHRA, CDR2 YSYEKL. The CDR3 here is CASSQAGTSVTGELFF. The CDR3 DNA reads TGCGCCAGCAGCCAAGCCGGGACTAGCGTTACCGGGGAGCTGTTTTTT.

This clonotype has more than one count but fewer than ten. V and J are TRBV7-9 and TRBJ2-7, with 11 positions matching TRBD2. The junction had 2 bases not matched to a gene; V was cut back by 9 bases and J by 1 base. Germline CDR1 and CDR2: SEHNR and FQNEAQ (reference sequence). This CDR3 comprises 13 residues. The CDR3 loop reads CASRLAGSYEQYF. CDR3 bases: TGTGCCAGTAGACTAGCGGGATCCTACGAGCAGTACTTC.